Listed here are 8 T cell receptor beta chains from one sample, sequenced in a study of type 1 regulatory T cells. Which antigens these TCRs recognize remains unknown. Broader study findings: Compared with non-Tr1 cells, Tr1 cells showed a narrower TCR repertoire.

TCRdb processed the reads anew with MiXCR; each CDR3 protein has one entry. The repertoire has tens of thousands of distinct CDR3 sequences, 20% to 25% of them found once; the top ten carry more than 7.5%. Sample: cultured type 1 regulatory T (Tr1) cells, either the whole culture or a sorted fraction (not recorded which). The source of these receptors is a human donor in good health.

This clonotype was counted between two and nine times. V is TRBV20-1 and J is TRBJ1-5; D uncertain. The CDR3 totals 15 residues. Germline values: CDR1 DFQATT, CDR2 SNEGSKA (reference sequence). Trimming took off 6 bases at V and 0 bases at J, with 15 bases between the two ends. CDR3 DNA: TGCAGTGCCCCCCGCCCGGGCTTTAGCAATCAGCCCCAGCATTTT. Its translation: CSAPRPGFSNQPQHF.

This clonotype appeared a few times. The genes are TRBV6-5 and TRBJ2-2, with D unresolved. This CDR3 has 16 amino acids. Germline V gene lookup returns CDR1 MNHEY and CDR2 SVGAGI. Trimming took off 6 bases at V and 1 base at J, with 15 bases between the two ends. CDR3 sequence reads: CASSRPRFGNTGELFF. In DNA form, the CDR3 reads TGTGCCAGCAGCCGGCCCAGATTCGGGAACACCGGGGAGCTGTTTTTT.

This clonotype was observed many times. The gene calls are TRBV29-1 and TRBJ2-7, with D uncertain. The CDR3 contains 12 residues. The germline gives CDR1 SQVTM, CDR2 ANQGSEA. V was shortened by 3 bases and J by 5 bases, with 11 bases between the two germline ends. In nucleotides, the CDR3 is TGCAGCGTTGACGCCTCGGGCGACGAGCAGTACTTC. Translated, it gives CSVDASGDEQYF.

A remark on this clonotype: A much larger clone differs from this one at a single base, so this may be a read error. J is TRBJ2-7 and V is TRBV7-2; 7 nucleotides agree with TRBD2. Germline assignment: CDR1 SGHTA and CDR2 FQGNSA. CDR3 length equals 14 residues. V dropped 11 bases and J dropped 0; count of bases not matched to a gene: 10. For the CDR3, the DNA is TGTGCCGGCTCGAACGGGGGGAGCTCCTACGAGCAGTACTTC. Its translation: CAGSNGGSSYEQYF.

The chain recombines TRBV7-3 with TRBJ2-1, with a weak D call TRBD2 (6 bases). Germline V gene lookup returns CDR1 SGHTA and CDR2 FQGTGA. V lost 3 bases to trimming and J lost 4 bases, with 13 bases between them. The CDR3 runs 15 residues. In DNA, the CDR3 is TGTGCCAGCAGCTTCGGCGGGAAGACTTACAATGAGCAGTTCTTC. Its protein product is CASSFGGKTYNEQFF.

The table lists this clonotype with many counts. The V and J genes are TRBV9 and TRBJ1-5; no firm D call. The CDR3 totals 13 residues. The germline V and J ends were trimmed by 7 bases and 4 bases, with 12 bases remaining between them. Germline lookup yields CDR1 SGDLS and CDR2 YYNGEE. In DNA form, the CDR3 reads TGTGCCAGCGGACCTTTTGGGAATCAGCCCCAGCATTTT. Encoded protein: CASGPFGNQPQHF.

This clonotype was counted a few times. The V and J genes are TRBV6-2 or TRBV6-3 and TRBJ2-7; a possible D gene is TRBD2 (6 bases). The CDR3 is 14 amino acids. Germline values: CDR1 MNHEY, CDR2 SVGEGT. Between the trimmed V and J ends, which lost 6 bases and 3 bases, there was a span of 15 bases. The DNA of the CDR3 is TGTGCCAGCAGACCCGGGACTTACCGCTACGAGCAGTACTTC. It encodes CASRPGTYRYEQYF.

This clonotype was counted at least ten times. The chain carries TRBV6-1 and TRBJ1-2; D call uncertain. The CDR3 loop spans 17 amino acids. The ends were cut back, 3 bases at V and 5 bases at J, with 22 bases in the middle. Looked up from germline, CDR1 is MNHNS and CDR2 is SASEGT. The DNA for the CDR3 is TGTGCCAGCAGTGAGCACTCTTGGGGAGGCAGCGATTATGGCTACACCTTC. Amino acids: CASSEHSWGGSDYGYTF.